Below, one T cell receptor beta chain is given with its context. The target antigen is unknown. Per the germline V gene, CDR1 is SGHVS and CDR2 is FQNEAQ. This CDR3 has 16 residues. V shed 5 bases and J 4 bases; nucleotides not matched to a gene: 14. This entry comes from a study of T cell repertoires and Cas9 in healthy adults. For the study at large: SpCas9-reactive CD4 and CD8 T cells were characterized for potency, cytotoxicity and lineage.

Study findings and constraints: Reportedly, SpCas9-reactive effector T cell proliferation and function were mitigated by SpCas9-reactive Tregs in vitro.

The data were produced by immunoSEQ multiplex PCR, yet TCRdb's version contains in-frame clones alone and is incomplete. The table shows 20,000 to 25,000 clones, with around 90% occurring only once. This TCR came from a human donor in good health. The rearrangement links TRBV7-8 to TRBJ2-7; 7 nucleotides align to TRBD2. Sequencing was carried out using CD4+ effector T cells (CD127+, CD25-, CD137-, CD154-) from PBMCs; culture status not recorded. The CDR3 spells CASSPKRALASYEQYF. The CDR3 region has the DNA TGTGCCAGCAGCCCAAAACGGGCACTAGCGTCTTACGAGCAGTACTTC.